This is a list of T cell receptor beta chains from one sample in a study of shared clonotypes between healthy human individuals. Libraries were prepared by immunoSEQ multiplex PCR; TCRdb keeps only in-frame clonotypes and omits some of them. Among 1.5 million to 2.5 million clones listed, about 95% were seen once. Source material: naive CD8+ T cells sorted from blood. The receptors derive from a man younger than 30 in good health. CDR3s include the opening cysteine and the closing phenylalanine or tryptophan. Fields, in order: V gene, J gene, D gene, CDR3 length, clone size, CDR3 DNA, CDR3 protein. A D gene is named only where the DNA matches it firmly. Clone size, where shown, is once, few, many, or a class for clones that have expanded.

V gene: TRBV10-3; J gene: TRBJ2-2; D gene: TRBD1; CDR3 length: 16; clone size: -; CDR3 DNA: TGTGCCATCAGTGAGTCGGCCAGGGGGTACACCGGGGAGCTGTTTTTT; CDR3 protein: CAISESARGYTGELFF
V gene: TRBV27; J gene: TRBJ2-7; D gene: -; CDR3 length: 14; clone size: -; CDR3 DNA: TGTGCCAGCAGTTTTTTGGGGGACTCTTACGAGCAGTACTTC; CDR3 protein: CASSFLGDSYEQYF
V gene: TRBV19; J gene: TRBJ2-2; D gene: -; CDR3 length: 14; clone size: -; CDR3 DNA: TGTGCCAGTAGTGGGGAGGTGTACACCGGGGAGCTGTTTTTT; CDR3 protein: CASSGEVYTGELFF
V gene: TRBV4-1; J gene: TRBJ1-1; D gene: -; CDR3 length: 14; clone size: -; CDR3 DNA: TGCGCCAGCAGCCAAGATGGCGGGCAGCTTGAAGCTTTCTTT; CDR3 protein: CASSQDGGQLEAFF
V gene: TRBV5-6; J gene: TRBJ2-5; D gene: -; CDR3 length: 14; clone size: -; CDR3 DNA: TGTGCCAGCAGCTCCGAGACAGTTCCGGAGACCCAGTACTTC; CDR3 protein: CASSSETVPETQYF
V gene: TRBV13; J gene: TRBJ2-7; D gene: TRBD2; CDR3 length: 13; clone size: -; CDR3 DNA: TGTGCCAGCAGCTGGGGGACTAGCGGGGAGCAGTACTTC; CDR3 protein: CASSWGTSGEQYF
V gene: TRBV9; J gene: TRBJ2-6; D gene: TRBD1; CDR3 length: 18; clone size: -; CDR3 DNA: TGTGCCAGCAGCACCCAGACAGGGGGGAACTCTGGGGCCAACGTCCTGACTTTC; CDR3 protein: CASSTQTGGNSGANVLTF
V gene: TRBV29-1; J gene: TRBJ2-7; D gene: TRBD2; CDR3 length: 14; clone size: -; CDR3 DNA: TGCAGCGTCGCCGAGGGACTAGCGGGTTACGAGCAGTACTTC; CDR3 protein: CSVAEGLAGYEQYF
V gene: TRBV7-9; J gene: TRBJ1-2; D gene: TRBD1; CDR3 length: 16; clone size: -; CDR3 DNA: TGTGCCAGCAGCTCTAACCGACAGGGGAGGAACTATGGCTACACCTTC; CDR3 protein: CASSSNRQGRNYGYTF
V gene: TRBV7-9; J gene: TRBJ1-4; D gene: -; CDR3 length: 15; clone size: -; CDR3 DNA: TGTGCCAGCAGCACCCAGGGAGATGGGAATGAAAAACTGTTTTTT; CDR3 protein: CASSTQGDGNEKLFF
V gene: TRBV29-1; J gene: TRBJ2-3; D gene: TRBD1; CDR3 length: 15; clone size: -; CDR3 DNA: TGCAGCGTTGAGGAAACCGGGACAGGGATAGATACGCAGTATTTT; CDR3 protein: CSVEETGTGIDTQYF
V gene: TRBV19; J gene: TRBJ2-2; D gene: TRBD2; CDR3 length: 14; clone size: -; CDR3 DNA: TGTGCCAGTGCCGGGACTATGAACACCGGGGAGCTGTTTTTT; CDR3 protein: CASAGTMNTGELFF
V gene: TRBV7-6; J gene: TRBJ2-2; D gene: -; CDR3 length: 11; clone size: -; CDR3 DNA: TGTGCCAGCAGCTATGGCGGGGAGCTGTTTTTT; CDR3 protein: CASSYGGELFF
V gene: TRBV2; J gene: TRBJ1-5; D gene: -; CDR3 length: 14; clone size: few; CDR3 DNA: TGTGCCAGCAGGGAGGGGCAGGGCAATCAGCCCCAGCATTTT; CDR3 protein: CASREGQGNQPQHF
V gene: TRBV19; J gene: TRBJ2-1; D gene: -; CDR3 length: 16; clone size: -; CDR3 DNA: TGTGCCAGTCTATATAGCCCTGGGGCAGGGTTCAATGAGCAGTTCTTC; CDR3 protein: CASLYSPGAGFNEQFF
V gene: TRBV6-1; J gene: TRBJ1-2; D gene: -; CDR3 length: 15; clone size: -; CDR3 DNA: TGTGCCAGCAGTGATTGGTCGGGGGCGCTTTTTGGCTACACCTTC; CDR3 protein: CASSDWSGALFGYTF
V gene: TRBV6-1; J gene: TRBJ1-6; D gene: -; CDR3 length: 13; clone size: -; CDR3 DNA: TGTGCCAGCCAGGGGCTGGGGAATTCACCCCTCCACTTT; CDR3 protein: CASQGLGNSPLHF
V gene: TRBV13; J gene: TRBJ2-1; D gene: -; CDR3 length: 14; clone size: -; CDR3 DNA: TGTGCCAGCAGCCCCCGGACAGTCTACAATGAGCAGTTCTTC; CDR3 protein: CASSPRTVYNEQFF
V gene: TRBV9; J gene: TRBJ1-3; D gene: -; CDR3 length: 15; clone size: -; CDR3 DNA: TGTGCCAGCAGCCCAAGCGGGGGCTCTGGAAACACCATATATTTT; CDR3 protein: CASSPSGGSGNTIYF
V gene: TRBV30; J gene: TRBJ2-7; D gene: TRBD1; CDR3 length: 14; clone size: -; CDR3 DNA: TGTGCCTGGAGTGTGACAGGGTTTTTGGACGAGCAGTACTTC; CDR3 protein: CAWSVTGFLDEQYF
V gene: TRBV7-9; J gene: TRBJ2-7; D gene: -; CDR3 length: 13; clone size: -; CDR3 DNA: TGTGCCAGCAGCCCGCAGGAATCCTACGAGCAGTACTTC; CDR3 protein: CASSPQESYEQYF
V gene: TRBV28; J gene: TRBJ1-2; D gene: -; CDR3 length: 18; clone size: -; CDR3 DNA: TGTGCCAGCAGTTTTCTGGGGACGGAACGACAGTTCAACTATGGCTACACCTTC; CDR3 protein: CASSFLGTERQFNYGYTF